This T cell receptor beta chain was sequenced in a study of blood T cell repertoires in COVID-19. Study-wide context: Collection of acute and convalescent COVID-19 samples took place in the United States, Italy and Spain. The cDNA or gDNA used as material had been derived from T cells, B-cell-depleted T cells, or PBMCs.

Cohorts were based on clinical histories the participants reported. J was trimmed by 0 bases and V by 6 bases; bases with no gene match: 18. The CDR3 runs to 19 residues. Per the germline V gene, CDR1 is SEHNR and CDR2 is FQNEAQ (reference sequence). The protocol was immunoSEQ multiplex PCR, while the TCRdb copy is restricted to in-frame clones and leaves out a portion. Seen here are 200,000 to 250,000 clones, approximately 83% observed once, and the top ten hold more than 4.5%. The source material was PBMCs or T cells enriched from blood (not recorded which). This clonotype was sampled from a woman in her forties or fifties who had been exposed to COVID-19. This chain uses TRBV7-9 with TRBJ2-5; 8 nucleotides line up with TRBD1. DNA for the CDR3: TGTGCCAGCAGGATTGGCGGCGGAGTTCTGGGACAGGACCAAGAGACCCAGTACTTC. Protein product: CASRIGGGVLGQDQETQYF.